The clone carrying this T cell receptor beta chain was seen only a few times. This sample is part of a study of T cells after yellow fever vaccination. TCRdb redid the calling of the 5' RACE reads with MiXCR, one entry per CDR3 protein. The table records 450,000 to 650,000 distinct CDR3 sequences, roughly 14% of them present only once. This specimen consisted of PBMCs, obtained on the day of the yellow fever booster vaccination. This TCR derives from a man aged 30-40 years who received the YFV17D yellow fever vaccine.

The CDR3: CASSGGSRVDTEAFF. CDR3 DNA: TGTGCCAGCAGCGGGGGGAGCAGGGTGGACACTGAAGCTTTCTTT. This rearrangement joins TRBV6-1 to TRBJ1-1; tentatively, D is TRBD1 (5 bases). CDR3 length: 15 residues. CDR1 and CDR2 (germline): MNHNS, SASEGT. Trimming left V 6 bases short and J 3 bases short, with 17 bases between.